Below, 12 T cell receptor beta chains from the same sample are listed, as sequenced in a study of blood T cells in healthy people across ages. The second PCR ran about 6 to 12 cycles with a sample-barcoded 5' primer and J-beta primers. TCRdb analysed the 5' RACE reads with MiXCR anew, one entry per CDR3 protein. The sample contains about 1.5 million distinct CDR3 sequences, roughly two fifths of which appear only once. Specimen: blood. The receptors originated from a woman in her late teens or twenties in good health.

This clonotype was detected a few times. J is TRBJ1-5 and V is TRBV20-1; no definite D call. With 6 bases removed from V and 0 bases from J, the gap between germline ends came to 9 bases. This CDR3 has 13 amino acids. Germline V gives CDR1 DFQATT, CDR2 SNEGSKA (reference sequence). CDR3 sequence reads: CSAKMDSNQPQHF. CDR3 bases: TGCAGTGCAAAGATGGATAGCAATCAGCCCCAGCATTTT.

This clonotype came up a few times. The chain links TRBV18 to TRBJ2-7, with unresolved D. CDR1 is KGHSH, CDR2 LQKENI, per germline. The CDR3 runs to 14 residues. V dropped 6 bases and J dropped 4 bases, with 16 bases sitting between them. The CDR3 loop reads CASSPKLEWYEQYF. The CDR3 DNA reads TGTGCCAGCTCCCCGAAGCTGGAGTGGTACGAGCAGTACTTC.

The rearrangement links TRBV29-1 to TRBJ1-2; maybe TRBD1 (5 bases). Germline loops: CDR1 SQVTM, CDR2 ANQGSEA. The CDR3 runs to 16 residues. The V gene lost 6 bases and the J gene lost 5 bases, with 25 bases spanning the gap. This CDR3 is CSVGGIYAPTMYGYTF. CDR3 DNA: TGCAGCGTGGGGGGGATCTACGCTCCAACTATGTATGGCTACACCTTC.

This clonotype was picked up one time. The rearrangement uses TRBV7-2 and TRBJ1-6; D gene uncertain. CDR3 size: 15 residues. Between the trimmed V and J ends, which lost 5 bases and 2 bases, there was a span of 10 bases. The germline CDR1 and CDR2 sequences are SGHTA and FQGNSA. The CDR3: CASSLKGAYNSPLHF. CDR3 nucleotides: TGTGCCAGCAGCCTGAAGGGTGCCTATAATTCACCCCTCCACTTT.

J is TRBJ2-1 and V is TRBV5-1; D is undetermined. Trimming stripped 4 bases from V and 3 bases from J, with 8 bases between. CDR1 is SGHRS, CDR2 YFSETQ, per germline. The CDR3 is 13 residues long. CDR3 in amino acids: CASSQDHYNEQFF. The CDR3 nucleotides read TGCGCCAGCAGCCAGGACCACTACAATGAGCAGTTCTTC.

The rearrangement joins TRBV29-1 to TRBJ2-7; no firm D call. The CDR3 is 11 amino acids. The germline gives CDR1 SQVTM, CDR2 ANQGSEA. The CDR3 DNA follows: TGCAGTGCCTTGGCCCCCTACGAGCAGTACTTC. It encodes CSALAPYEQYF.

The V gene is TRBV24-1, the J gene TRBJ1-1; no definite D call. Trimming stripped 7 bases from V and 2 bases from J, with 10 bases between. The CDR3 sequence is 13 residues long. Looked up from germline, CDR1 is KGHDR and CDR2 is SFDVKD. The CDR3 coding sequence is TGTGCCACCAGGGTACAGCACAACACTGAAGCTTTCTTT. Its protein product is CATRVQHNTEAFF.

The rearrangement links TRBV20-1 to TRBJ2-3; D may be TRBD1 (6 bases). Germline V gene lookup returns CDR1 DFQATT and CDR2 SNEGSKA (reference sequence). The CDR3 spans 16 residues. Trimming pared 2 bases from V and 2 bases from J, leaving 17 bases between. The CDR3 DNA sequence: TGCAGTGCTAGAAGCTATTCCCAGGGGCCCACAGATACGCAGTATTTT. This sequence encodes CSARSYSQGPTDTQYF.

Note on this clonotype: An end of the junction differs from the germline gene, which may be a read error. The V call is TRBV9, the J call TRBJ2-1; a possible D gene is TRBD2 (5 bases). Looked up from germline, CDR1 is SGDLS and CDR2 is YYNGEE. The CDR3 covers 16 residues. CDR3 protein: CARSVEASWYYNEQFF. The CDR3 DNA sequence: TGTGCCCGCAGCGTAGAAGCTAGCTGGTACTACAATGAGCAGTTCTTC.

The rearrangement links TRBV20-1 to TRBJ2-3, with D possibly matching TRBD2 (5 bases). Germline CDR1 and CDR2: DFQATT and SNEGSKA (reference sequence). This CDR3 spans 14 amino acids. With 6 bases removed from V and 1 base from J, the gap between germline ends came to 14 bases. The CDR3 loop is CSAPPGLGTDTQYF. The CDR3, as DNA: TGCAGTGCGCCACCCGGACTTGGCACAGATACGCAGTATTTT.

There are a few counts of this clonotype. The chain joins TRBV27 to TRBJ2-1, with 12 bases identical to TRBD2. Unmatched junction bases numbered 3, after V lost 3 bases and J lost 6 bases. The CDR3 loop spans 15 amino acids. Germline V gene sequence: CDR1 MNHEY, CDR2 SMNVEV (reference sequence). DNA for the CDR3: TGTGCCAGCAGTTTGACTAGCGGGAGCCCCAATGAGCAGTTCTTC. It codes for CASSLTSGSPNEQFF.

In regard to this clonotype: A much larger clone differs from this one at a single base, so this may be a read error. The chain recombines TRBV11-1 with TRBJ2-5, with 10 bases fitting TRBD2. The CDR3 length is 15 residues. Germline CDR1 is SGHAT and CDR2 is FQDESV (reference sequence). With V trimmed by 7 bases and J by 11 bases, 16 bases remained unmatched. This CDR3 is CASKGLAIKLNEQYF. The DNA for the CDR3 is TGTGCCAGCAAGGGACTAGCGATTAAACTAAATGAGCAGTACTTC.